This TCR beta chain stems from a study of blood T cell repertoires in COVID-19. Assay used: immunoSEQ multiplex PCR; TCRdb lists only in-frame clones, some missing. The sample includes some 58,000 clones, 75% to 95% seen only once; the top ten take about 6%. CDR1 is SEHNR, CDR2 FQNEAQ, per germline (reference sequence). The V and J ends lost 2 bases and 10 bases, in that order; junction bases with no gene match: 7. The CDR3 runs to 13 residues. The chain links TRBV7-9 to TRBJ1-1; 7 bases align to TRBD1. The sample was peripheral blood. The source of this sequence is a man aged 35 to 55 with acute or convalescent COVID-19. In nucleotides, the CDR3 is TGTGCCAGCAGCTTAAAGGGGGCTGGAGGAGCTTTCTTT. Its translation is CASSLKGAGGAFF.